One sample yielded the 17 T cell receptor beta chains listed below, sequenced in a study of Ad26.COV2.S vaccination and SARS-CoV-2 variants. The treatment: roughly 18 received Ad26.COV2.S at low or high dose, single or two shots; several received placebo; per-sample allocation not given. All samples were drawn on day 63, counting from the first vaccine or placebo injection. Data came from immunoSEQ multiplex PCR; TCRdb stores just in-frame clones and leaves some out. The table has over 250,000 clones, around 87% seen once. The sequenced sample was peripheral blood, obtained in a trial of Ad26.COV2.S vaccine versus placebo. Receptors originate from a person aged 18-60 years who received the Ad26.COV2.S COVID-19 vaccine or a placebo.

The V and J genes are TRBV19 and TRBJ1-5; no clear D gene. Germline-derived CDR1 and CDR2 are LNHDA and SQIVND (reference sequence). The length of the CDR3 is 14 residues. V lost 3 bases to trimming and J lost 7 bases, with 13 bases between them. The CDR3 DNA follows: TGTGCCAGTAGTATTCGGGAACCGATCCAGCCCCAGCATTTT. Its protein is CASSIREPIQPQHF.

The J gene is TRBJ1-5, the V gene TRBV6-6; a possible D gene is TRBD1 (5 bases). Germline CDR1 is MNHNY and CDR2 is SVGAGI (reference sequence). V was clipped by 6 bases and J by 0 bases, with 30 bases between them. The CDR3 is made up of 21 amino acids. The CDR3 nucleotides are TGTGCCAGCAGCGCGACGACAGAACCTTACAACCCAGCCTATAGCAATCAGCCCCAGCATTTT. Translation: CASSATTEPYNPAYSNQPQHF.

The chain recombines TRBV5-1 with TRBJ2-7; D not resolved. Trimming cost V 0 bases and J 6 bases, with 13 bases left between them. Germline CDR1 and CDR2: SGHRS and YFSETQ. The CDR3 runs 14 residues. The CDR3 sequence: CASSLGDPVGEQYF. CDR3 sequence (DNA): TGCGCCAGCAGCTTGGGGGATCCGGTCGGCGAGCAGTACTTC.

CDR3 residues: CASSPDPGSYNEQFF. The CDR3 DNA sequence: TGTGCCAGTAGTCCGGACCCGGGTTCCTACAATGAGCAGTTCTTC. The V gene is TRBV19, the J gene TRBJ2-1; D gene ambiguous. The CDR3 sequence is 15 residues long. Trimming removed 5 bases from V and 1 base from J, with 12 bases in between. The germline CDR1 and CDR2 sequences are LNHDA and SQIVND (reference sequence).

The J gene is TRBJ1-3, the V gene TRBV6-5, with TRBD1 as a possible D gene (5 bases). V lost 2 bases and J 3 bases, leaving 14 bases between the germline ends. This CDR3 spans 16 amino acids. Germline CDR1 is MNHEY and CDR2 is SVGAGI. The CDR3 reads CASSYAAGTFGNTIYF. Here the CDR3 DNA reads TGTGCCAGCAGTTACGCGGCCGGGACGTTTGGAAACACCATATATTTT.

The CDR3 nucleotides are TGTGCCAGCAGTGATAGGGGGTTGGATTCACCCCTCCACTTT. Amino acids: CASSDRGLDSPLHF. The chain joins TRBV6-4 to TRBJ1-6; D is possibly TRBD1 (6 bases). Trimming shortened V by 3 bases and J by 8 bases, and 11 bases separated the two germline ends. The CDR3 is 14 residues long. Germline CDR1 and CDR2: MRHNA and SNTAGT.

The chain links TRBV25-1 to TRBJ1-4; TRBD1 is a possible D gene (5 bases). The CDR3 covers 15 residues. The germline V gene has CDR1 MGHDK and CDR2 SYGVNS. Trimming pared 1 base from V and 3 bases from J, leaving 9 bases between. CDR3 sequence reads: CASSESGRANEKLFF. In DNA form, the CDR3 reads TGTGCCAGCAGTGAATCGGGACGGGCTAATGAAAAACTGTTTTTT.

This chain uses TRBV6-5 with TRBJ1-2; 9 nucleotides line up with TRBD1. The germline CDR1 and CDR2 sequences are MNHEY and SVGAGI. Trimming at V came to 6 bases and at J to 1 base, leaving 3 bases not matched to a gene. This CDR3 has 14 residues. CDR3 in DNA: TGTGCCAGCAGCAAGGGACAGGGTAACTATGGCTACACCTTC. This sequence encodes CASSKGQGNYGYTF.

The rearrangement joins TRBV6-1 to TRBJ2-6, with TRBD2 as a possible D gene (5 bases). V was cut by 0 bases and J by 1 base, with 13 bases left in between. Per the germline V gene, CDR1 is MNHNS and CDR2 is SASEGT. CDR3 length: 18 amino acids. The CDR3 DNA reads TGTGCCAGCAGTGAAGCCCCAGCCTGGAGGTCTGGGGCCAACGTCCTGACTTTC. It yields the protein CASSEAPAWRSGANVLTF.

This chain joins TRBV7-9 and TRBJ2-1; 9 bases are shared with TRBD1. This CDR3 comprises 15 residues. The germline CDR1 and CDR2 sequences are SEHNR and FQNEAQ (reference sequence). Losses at the gene ends were 5 bases for V and 6 bases for J; bases not matched to a gene: 8. In nucleotides, the CDR3 is TGTGCCAGCAGCCCGGGACAGGGCCTTGGCAATGAGCAGTTCTTC. This encodes CASSPGQGLGNEQFF.

This chain connects TRBV5-8 to TRBJ1-3; D call uncertain. Germline CDR1 is SGHTS and CDR2 is YDEGEE. The CDR3 is made up of 13 amino acids. Trimming took 4 bases from V and 2 from J, leaving 7 bases between them. CDR3 region: CASSTDPGNTIYF. DNA of the CDR3: TGTGCCAGCAGCACGGACCCTGGAAACACCATATATTTT.

V usage is TRBV4-2 and J usage is TRBJ1-6; D gene unclear. This CDR3 is 16 amino acids long. V was trimmed by 0 bases and J by 7 bases, leaving 13 bases between them. Germline-derived CDR1 and CDR2 are LGHNA and YNFKEQ. The CDR3 coding sequence is TGTGCCAGCAGCCAAGAGAGCAGAGACTTGAATTCACCCCTCCACTTT. Encoded protein: CASSQESRDLNSPLHF.

The chain carries TRBV7-2 and TRBJ1-1; no definite D call. The CDR3 extends over 13 amino acids. CDR1 SGHTA and CDR2 FQGNSA come from the germline V gene. Trimming pared 1 base from V and 5 bases from J, leaving 8 bases between. CDR3 sequence: CASSLGASTEAFF. CDR3 nucleotide sequence: TGTGCCAGCAGCTTAGGCGCTAGTACTGAAGCTTTCTTT. Supplemented by reference TRBV7-2 and TRBJ1-1, the full variable domain reads GAGVSQSPSNKVTEKGKDVELRCDPISGHTALYWYRQSLGQGLEFLIYFQGNSAPDKSGLPSDRFSAERTGGSVSTLTIQRTQQEDSAVYLCASSLGASTEAFFGQGTRLTVV.

V is TRBV6-4 and J is TRBJ1-1; 8 bases are a match to TRBD1. The CDR3 is made up of 13 amino acids. Germline CDR1 and CDR2: MRHNA and SNTAGT. V lost 6 bases to trimming and J lost 3 bases; unmatched junction nucleotides: 3. DNA of the CDR3: TGTGCCAGCAGCGCGACAGGGGACACTGAAGCTTTCTTT. Translated, it gives CASSATGDTEAFF.

The chain employs TRBV6-5 and TRBJ2-3, with D perhaps assigned TRBD1 or TRBD2 (5 bases each). The V gene lost 0 bases and the J gene lost 5 bases, with 12 bases spanning the gap. The CDR3 extends over 15 amino acids. Germline lookup yields CDR1 MNHEY and CDR2 SVGAGI. CDR3 DNA: TGTGCCAGCAGTTACTCCTCAGGGAGAGTAGATACGCAGTATTTT. Residues: CASSYSSGRVDTQYF.

The CDR3 reads CASSWGPMNTEAFF. CDR3 in DNA: TGTGCCAGCAGCTGGGGACCCATGAACACTGAAGCTTTCTTT. The genes are TRBV5-6 and TRBJ1-1; perhaps TRBD1 as D (5 bases). V was trimmed by 3 bases and J by 0 bases, leaving 9 bases between them. CDR3 length: 14 amino acids. Germline values: CDR1 SGHDT, CDR2 YYEEEE.

This clone appeared once. This chain joins TRBV13 and TRBJ2-1, with D perhaps matching TRBD1 (5 bases). The V end lost 0 bases, the J end lost 5 bases, and 5 bases lay between the germline ends. Per germline, CDR1 PRHDT and CDR2 FYEKMQ (reference sequence). The CDR3 has 13 amino acids. CDR3: CASSLGTDNEQFF. CDR3 coding DNA: TGTGCCAGCAGCTTAGGGACAGACAATGAGCAGTTCTTC.